The entry that follows covers one T cell receptor (beta chain) sequence. Other DNA variants within this sample encode the same CDR3. These data come from a study of Ad26.COV2.S vaccination and SARS-CoV-2 variants. The overall study: Donor got 5x10^10 or 1x10^11 viral particles of Ad26.COV2.S.

The CDR3 loop spans 14 amino acids. The germline V gene has CDR1 LNHDA and CDR2 SQIVND (reference sequence). V lost 3 bases, J lost 1 base, and 6 bases lay in between. The treatment denotes: around 19 received Ad26.COV2.S at low or high dose, single or two shots; about five received placebo; per-sample allocation not given. Day 63 following the first vaccine or placebo injection was when the samples were taken. Clones were read by immunoSEQ multiplex PCR, and TCRdb kept only the in-frame ones, dropping some. The sample carries hundreds of thousands of clones, 89% recorded once. The receptor was isolated from a person aged 18-60 years who received the Ad26.COV2.S COVID-19 vaccine or a placebo. This specimen consisted of peripheral blood, obtained in a trial of Ad26.COV2.S vaccine versus placebo. V is TRBV19 and J is TRBJ2-2; TRBD1 is a possible D gene (5 bases). The CDR3 sequence is CASSITGNTGELFF. CDR3 bases: TGTGCCAGTAGTATTACAGGGAACACCGGGGAGCTGTTTTTT.